This T cell receptor (beta chain) came from a study of post-analysis software for immune sequencing data. Overall study results and limits: Multiple sclerosis was associated with a significant reduction in normalized Chao1 diversity relative to controls. TRBV5-6, TRBV5-1 and TRBV20-1 belonged to a set of about five TRBV segments that were more frequent in patients than controls.

Prepared libraries of TCR beta cDNA carried unique molecular identifiers. TCRdb reanalysed the PCR reads using MiXCR and keeps one entry per CDR3 protein. Among roughly 400,000 distinct CDR3 sequences listed, approximately 39% were seen once. This clonotype occurred a few times. Its antigen is as yet unknown. CDR3 length equals 14 residues. The V end lost 2 bases, the J end lost 7 bases, and 12 bases lay between the germline ends. Germline lookup yields CDR1 MDHEN and CDR2 SYDVKM. The origin of this receptor is a girl aged 2 to 9 with multiple sclerosis. Sequencing used blood. This chain uses TRBV28 with TRBJ1-5; D is undetermined. CDR3 sequence reads: CASSLGVPGQPQHF. DNA of the CDR3: TGTGCCAGCAGTTTAGGGGTCCCGGGGCAGCCCCAGCATTTT. Combining the CDR3 with reference TRBV28 and TRBJ1-5 gives the whole variable domain DVKVTQSSRYLVKRTGEKVFLECVQDMDHENMFWYRQDPGLGLRLIYFSYDVKMKEKGDIPEGYSVSREKKERFSLILESASTNQTSMYLCASSLGVPGQPQHFGDGTRLSIL.